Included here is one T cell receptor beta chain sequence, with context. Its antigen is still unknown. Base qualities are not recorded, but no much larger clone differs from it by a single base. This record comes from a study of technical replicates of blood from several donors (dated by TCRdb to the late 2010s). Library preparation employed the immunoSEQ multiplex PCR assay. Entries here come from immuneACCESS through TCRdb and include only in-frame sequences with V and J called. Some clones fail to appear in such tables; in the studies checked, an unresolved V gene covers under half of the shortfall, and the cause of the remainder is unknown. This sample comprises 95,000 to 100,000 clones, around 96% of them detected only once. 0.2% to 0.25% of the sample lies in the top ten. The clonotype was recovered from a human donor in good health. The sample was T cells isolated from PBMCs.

The nucleotide sequence reads as follows: TGTGCCAGTTCCCGGACATACCTGAACACTGAAGCTTTCTTT. This is translated as CASSRTYLNTEAFF. The sequence is built from TRBV2 and TRBJ1-1; matching of 5 bases hints at TRBD1 as the D gene. The CDR3, cysteine through phenylalanine, is 14 amino acids long. Only CDR3 DNA is held: 42 bases, read in frame from base 1. The germline V gene provides CDR1 SNHLY and CDR2 FYNNEI. The junction carries 14 bases between V and J, which are trimmed by 9 bases and 0 bases respectively.